Below, 21 T cell receptor beta chains from the same sample are listed, as sequenced in a study of regulatory T cells in long-lasting Graves disease. The time point: persistent/refractory GD, antithyroid drugs over 5 years with positive TRAb. There was RNA extracted from PBMCs, and the TCR library was made from it. Library construction for TCR beta used iRepertoire HTBI primers and Arm-PCR of CDR3 regions. TCRdb reprocessed the multiplex PCR reads with MiXCR, giving one entry per CDR3 protein. The data show hundreds of thousands of distinct CDR3 sequences, roughly 21% seen once. The specimen was peripheral blood mononuclear cells (PBMCs), collected when the disease was refractory, from a patient treated with antithyroid drugs. These receptors were taken from a female donor with Graves disease.

The genes are TRBV28 and TRBJ2-5; 7 nucleotides agree with TRBD2. The assigned J gene may be wrong: the sequence end matches TRBJ2-1 better. This CDR3 is built from 15 residues. The germline V gene encodes CDR1 MDHEN and CDR2 SYDVKM. The CDR3 loop is CASSLGRAGYNEQFF. DNA for the CDR3: TGTGCCAGCAGTTTAGGGAGGGCGGGATACAATGAGCAGTTCTTC.

This clonotype was seen many times. The J gene is TRBJ2-5, the V gene TRBV28; TRBD1 matches at 7 bases. The CDR3 is 16 amino acids. Germline CDR1 MDHEN, CDR2 SYDVKM. Trimming removed 5 bases from V and 2 bases from J; junction bases left unmatched: 11. CDR3 amino acids: CASSILQGWMQETQYF. DNA of the CDR3: TGTGCCAGCAGTATCCTACAGGGGTGGATGCAAGAGACCCAGTACTTC.

J is TRBJ1-2 and V is TRBV29-1; D gene uncertain. This CDR3 has 13 residues. CDR1 is SQVTM, CDR2 ANQGSEA, per germline. Trimming took off 2 bases at V and 3 bases at J, with 10 bases between the two ends. CDR3 residues: CSVESGSYYGYTF. The CDR3, as DNA: TGCAGCGTTGAATCAGGATCCTACTATGGCTACACCTTC.

There are many counts of this clonotype. The V and J genes are TRBV10-3 and TRBJ2-7, with D perhaps matching TRBD1 (5 bases). Germline assignment: CDR1 ENHRY and CDR2 SYGVKD. The V end was cut by 9 bases, the J end by 0 bases, with 18 bases between. The length of the CDR3 is 15 residues. This CDR3 is CAISTGLLSSYEQYF. DNA for the CDR3: TGTGCCATAAGTACAGGCCTCTTAAGCTCCTACGAGCAGTACTTC.

The sample holds many counts of this clonotype. V gene TRBV5-1 combines with J gene TRBJ1-2; 7 positions match TRBD1. CDR1 is SGHRS and CDR2 is YFSETQ in the germline V gene. The length of the CDR3 is 15 residues. Unmatched junction bases numbered 6, after V lost 0 bases and J lost 4 bases. The CDR3 nucleotides read TGCGCCAGCAGCTTGGTGGCAGCAGGGGGCTATGGCTACACCTTC. Encoded protein: CASSLVAAGGYGYTF.

At least ten counts were recorded for this clonotype. This chain uses TRBV6-5 with TRBJ1-4; the D is unclear. Germline V gene lookup returns CDR1 MNHEY and CDR2 SVGAGI. This CDR3 region has 15 residues. Trimming stripped 0 bases from V and 0 bases from J, with 5 bases between. The CDR3 coding sequence is TGTGCCAGCAGTTACTCGACATCAACTAATGAAAAACTGTTTTTT. This gives the protein CASSYSTSTNEKLFF.

Ten or more counts support this clonotype. The chain joins TRBV5-1 to TRBJ2-7; TRBD1 is a possible D gene (6 bases). Trimming removed 4 bases at V and 2 bases at J, with 10 bases between. Looked up from germline, CDR1 is SGHRS and CDR2 is YFSETQ. This CDR3 is built from 13 residues. In DNA, the CDR3 is TGCGCCAGCAGCGAACAGGGTACCTACGAGCAGTACTTC. It yields the protein CASSEQGTYEQYF.

This clonotype occurred a few times. The chain employs TRBV29-1 and TRBJ2-1; 7 bases are a match to TRBD2. Per germline, CDR1 SQVTM and CDR2 ANQGSEA. V lost 1 base to trimming and J lost 5 bases; unmatched junction nucleotides: 2. This CDR3 contains 13 residues. The CDR3 region is CSVEASGDNEQFF. In nucleotides, the CDR3 is TGCAGCGTTGAAGCTAGCGGAGACAATGAGCAGTTCTTC.

A remark on this clonotype: The CDR3 does not close with the conserved phenylalanine or tryptophan, likely indicating a read error. The chain carries TRBV6-5 and TRBJ1-5; D gene ambiguous. Germline V gene lookup returns CDR1 MNHEY and CDR2 SVGAGI. Trimming shortened V by 0 bases and J by 7 bases, and 13 bases separated the two germline ends. The CDR3 is 15 residues long. The CDR3 loop reads CASSYSAPVSQPQHL. DNA of the CDR3: TGTGCCAGCAGTTACTCGGCGCCGGTTTCCCAGCCCCAGCATCTT.

This clonotype was observed a few times. J is TRBJ2-6 and V is TRBV19; unclear D gene. The V end lost 10 bases, the J end lost 0 bases, and 10 bases lay between the germline ends. The CDR3 runs to 14 residues. Germline CDR1 is LNHDA and CDR2 is SQIVND (reference sequence). DNA for the CDR3: TGTGCCACCAGCCCCCGCTCTGGGGCCAACGTCCTGACTTTC. It yields the protein CATSPRSGANVLTF.

Concerning this clonotype itself: At one of its ends the junction is not consistent with the germline gene, which may arise from a read error. J is TRBJ2-2 and V is TRBV7-8; TRBD2 matches 8 bases. Per germline, CDR1 SGHVS and CDR2 FQNEAQ. The CDR3 contains 15 residues. In nucleotides, the CDR3 is TGTGCCAGCAGCCCCAGCGGGAGTGACACCAGGGAGCTGTTTTTT. This sequence encodes CASSPSGSDTRELFF.

This clonotype was seen a few times. The chain uses TRBV28 and TRBJ2-2; 8 bases match TRBD1. Germline lookup yields CDR1 MDHEN and CDR2 SYDVKM. V lost 5 bases, J lost 6 bases, and 14 bases stayed unmatched. The CDR3 contains 17 residues. In DNA form, the CDR3 reads TGTGCCAGCAGTCCCACCCCAGACAGGGGAGCGGCCGGGGAGCTGTTTTTT. This codes for CASSPTPDRGAAGELFF. Full variable domain (missing parts from reference TRBV28 and TRBJ2-2): DVKVTQSSRYLVKRTGEKVFLECVQDMDHENMFWYRQDPGLGLRLIYFSYDVKMKEKGDIPEGYSVSREKKERFSLILESASTNQTSMYLCASSPTPDRGAAGELFFGEGSRLTVL.

The V call is TRBV7-8, the J call TRBJ1-6; the D gene is possibly TRBD1 (5 bases). The CDR3 has 15 amino acids. V was shortened by 3 bases and J by 1 base, with 7 bases between the two germline ends. Germline V gene lookup returns CDR1 SGHVS and CDR2 FQNEAQ. The CDR3 region is CASSFGASYNSPLHF. The CDR3 DNA reads as TGTGCCAGCAGCTTCGGGGCATCCTATAATTCACCCCTCCACTTT.

As to this clonotype: This sequence may be a read error, since a much larger clone differs from it by one base. The chain has TRBV28 and TRBJ1-5; D is possibly TRBD1 (6 bases). The CDR3 spans 15 residues. Germline V lookup: CDR1 MDHEN, CDR2 SYDVKM. The CDR3 loop reads CTSSPRPLDSQPQHF. The DNA for the CDR3 is TGTACCAGCAGTCCGAGGCCTTTGGACAGTCAGCCCCAGCATTTT.

This clonotype was detected only once. The V call is TRBV5-1, the J call TRBJ1-1; D is unresolved. The CDR3 length is 15 residues. V shed 5 bases and J shed 0 bases, with 14 bases lying between them. Germline V gene lookup returns CDR1 SGHRS and CDR2 YFSETQ. The CDR3 spells CASRVYSGVNTEAFF. DNA for the CDR3: TGCGCCAGCAGAGTCTATTCAGGTGTGAACACTGAAGCTTTCTTT.

This chain uses TRBV6-2 or TRBV6-3 with TRBJ1-1; 9 nucleotides agree with TRBD1. Per the germline V gene, CDR1 is MNHEY and CDR2 is SVGEGT. V shed 7 bases and J 4 bases; nucleotides not matched to a gene: 7. CDR3 size: 14 residues. The CDR3 spells CASIRDRVSTEAFF. CDR3 DNA sequence: TGTGCCAGCATCCGGGACAGGGTGAGCACTGAAGCTTTCTTT.

There are a few counts of this clonotype. The chain recombines TRBV18 with TRBJ2-5, with TRBD1 matching 11 bases. V was clipped by 1 base and J by 1 base; unmatched bases: 2. This CDR3 spans 16 amino acids. Germline values: CDR1 KGHSH, CDR2 LQKENI. CDR3 protein: CASSPRGTGGQETQYF. In nucleotides, the CDR3 is TGTGCCAGCTCACCACGGGGGACAGGGGGCCAAGAGACCCAGTACTTC.

The CDR3 bases are TGTGCCAGCAGCGCGGGGGTGAGTACGGCCTACGAGCAGTACTTC. Translated, it gives CASSAGVSTAYEQYF. The rearrangement joins TRBV9 to TRBJ2-7; the D gene is possibly TRBD2 (6 bases). With 3 bases removed from V and 2 bases from J, the gap between germline ends came to 15 bases. The CDR3 loop spans 15 amino acids. The V gene's germline CDR1 is SGDLS and CDR2 YYNGEE.

This clonotype was counted many times. The CDR3 coding sequence is TGTGCCAGCAGTCGCCTCGGGACACCTAACACCGGGGAGCTGTTTTTT. This encodes CASSRLGTPNTGELFF. V and J are TRBV28 and TRBJ2-2; perhaps TRBD1 as D (6 bases). Germline CDR1 reads MDHEN; CDR2 reads SYDVKM. The length of the CDR3 is 16 residues. V was clipped by 5 bases and J by 2 bases, with 15 bases between them.

Concerning this clonotype itself: Possible read error: a much larger clone is one base away. This chain joins TRBV5-6 and TRBJ2-5; no definite D call. The CDR3 covers 12 residues. The germline V and J ends were trimmed by 7 bases and 7 bases, with 14 bases remaining between them. Germline values: CDR1 SGHDT, CDR2 YYEEEE. The CDR3 region is CASGPGLGTQYF. The CDR3, as DNA: TGTGCCAGCGGCCCTGGATTGGGGACCCAGTACTTC.

In regard to this clonotype: This sequence may be a read error, since a much larger clone differs from it by one base. The rearrangement links TRBV5-1 to TRBJ2-7; D perhaps matches TRBD1 (6 bases). CDR1 and CDR2 from the germline V gene are SGHRS and YFSETQ. V was cut by 6 bases and J by 2 bases, with 12 bases left in between. The CDR3 is 13 residues long. The chain's CDR3 is CASNEQGTYEQYF. The CDR3 nucleotides are TGCGCCAGCAACGAACAGGGTACCTACGAGCAGTACTTC.